The clone carrying this T cell receptor beta chain has only one observation. Its antigen is still unknown. Generation of bulk TCR libraries relied on previously described methods and listed TCR primers. MiXCR, applied by TCRdb to the PCR reads, yields one record per CDR3 protein. The repertoire includes roughly 630,000 distinct CDR3 sequences, around 25% of them detected once, and around 0.78% sits in the top ten. The sample is drawn from a study of molecular identifiers for immune sequencing clone quantification. Study in general: Replicate runs used RNA from about 19,000 or 110,000 naive CD8 cells, which was split five ways into aliquots, and four of those aliquots were then sequenced.

A CD8+CD4-CCR7+CD45RA+ phenotype served as the sorting definition for naive CD8 T cells. Study results and caveats: Over 98% of effector molecules, yet under 1% of naive-cell molecules, were held by clones above 20 RNA copies.

Germline loops: CDR1 LGHNA, CDR2 YSLEER. The CDR3 length is 18 residues. Trimming left V 11 bases short and J 1 base short, with 27 bases between. Sequencing input: naive CD8+ T cells from blood, with Jurkat cell RNA spiked in. Subset given: FACS-sorted CD8+CD4-CCR7+CD45RA+ naive T cells. The chain employs TRBV4-3 and TRBJ2-4; no definite D call. The sequence derives from a human donor in good health. Some libraries in this study had Jurkat cell RNA spiked in. CDR3 protein: CARRQVLGGAAAKNIQYF. The CDR3 bases are TGCGCCCGCCGCCAAGTGCTCGGCGGTGCCGCTGCCAAAAACATTCAGTACTTC.